Listed below are T cell receptor beta chains from one sample, sequenced in a study of T cell responses to AZD1222 COVID-19 vaccine. Assay: immunoSEQ multiplex PCR; the TCRdb copy retains only in-frame clones and omits some. The sample includes 120,000 or so clones, roughly 91% of them seen just once. The sequencing here drew on peripheral blood, taken 28 days after the second AZD1222 dose. These receptor sequences come from an adult who received the AZD1222 COVID-19 vaccine. Both conserved end residues are part of each CDR3.

CDR3aa | j_gene | v_gene
CASVDRGKRPYEQYF | TRBJ2-7 | TRBV5-1
CASSTEREGQETQYF | TRBJ2-5 | TRBV5-6
CASSFDGYWGGYTF | TRBJ1-2 | TRBV12-1
CASSLERGYTF | TRBJ1-2 | TRBV19
CASSLDYEQFF | TRBJ2-1 | TRBV7-2
CASSPLPSGGAYNEQFF | TRBJ2-1 | TRBV9
CASSPRGSRYEQYF | TRBJ2-7 | TRBV27
CASSVSAGPRQAPDTQYF | TRBJ2-3 | TRBV9
CASSPRLSSYEQYF | TRBJ2-7 | TRBV7-2
CASSLGLAADTQYF | TRBJ2-3 | TRBV7-9
CSVGQTNTEAFF | TRBJ1-1 | TRBV29-1
CAAASGSLSIYEQYF | TRBJ2-7 | TRBV6-5
CASSLVEGSNTEAFF | TRBJ1-1 | TRBV7-9
CSANEGTKNIQYF | TRBJ2-4 | TRBV20-1
CASSLAPVLGRGLAEAFF | TRBJ1-1 | TRBV7-2
CASSIAGNTIYF | TRBJ1-3 | TRBV19
CASSLETENSPLHF | TRBJ1-6 | TRBV5-1
CASSSAGTQIGYF | TRBJ1-3 | TRBV14
CASSPPGLAETQYF | TRBJ2-5 | TRBV18
CASRLPQGGGCANYGYTF | TRBJ1-2 | TRBV12-2
CATSPGLAGGGTQYF | TRBJ2-5 | TRBV2
CASSIGGNSAYEQYF | TRBJ2-7 | TRBV19
CASSGPNPAYNEQFF | TRBJ2-1 | TRBV19
CASSLVAGEAGELFF | TRBJ2-2 | TRBV7-2
CASSRTGDYEQFF | TRBJ2-1 | TRBV3-1/TRBV3-2
CASSYRFRGNTEAFF | TRBJ1-1 | TRBV6-2/TRBV6-3
CASSASTDTQYF | TRBJ2-3 | TRBV5-1
CASSPQGLGTEAFF | TRBJ1-1 | TRBV5-6
CSVTRAETQYF | TRBJ2-5 | TRBV29-1
CASSTPGRGGPPGELFF | TRBJ2-2 | TRBV7-9
CTTFGTNYGYTF | TRBJ1-2 | TRBV29-1
CASRLGTSYEQYF | TRBJ2-7 | TRBV12-3/TRBV12-4
CASSPQEALGTEAFF | TRBJ1-1 | TRBV19
CASSLGRSGANVLTF | TRBJ2-6 | TRBV27
CASSLTATGDSPLHF | TRBJ1-6 | TRBV7-9
CASSLAGTSGTGELFF | TRBJ2-2 | TRBV5-8
CASSPPGPLIYGYTF | TRBJ1-2 | TRBV18
CASSQVGGSYEQYF | TRBJ2-7 | TRBV4-3
CASSLERGRGNEQFF | TRBJ2-1 | TRBV6-6
CASRGLAGYQETQYF | TRBJ2-5 | TRBV6-5
CASRDRDRRNYGYTF | TRBJ1-2 | TRBV19
CASSVPGQGVGSYTF | TRBJ1-2 | TRBV19
CASSPGTSGSSYNEQFF | TRBJ2-1 | TRBV27
CASSPGDRAFQETQYF | TRBJ2-5 | TRBV14
CASSFNEQFF | TRBJ2-1 | TRBV12-3/TRBV12-4
CASSVTQGAGETQYF | TRBJ2-5 | TRBV2
CASSPSGVTGNTIYF | TRBJ1-3 | TRBV23-1
CAWSAGTSAVKYQETQYF | TRBJ2-5 | TRBV30
CASSVGSLGGQETQYF | TRBJ2-5 | TRBV9
CASSPGQVGEQFF | TRBJ2-1 | TRBV5-5